The clone carrying this TCR beta chain was counted a few times. Its antigen is unknown. The data were obtained in a study of beta chain features in type 1 diabetes. Study-level points and caveats: TCRB CDR3s were moderately but significantly shorter in Type 1 diabetes patients in all four CD4+ subsets. Cells with high TCR expression could be over-represented when cDNA is sequenced. Naive, central memory and Treg TCRB repertoires appeared more alike in patients than in healthy donors. These data did not resolve whether HLA type affects TCRB rearrangement.

Sorted populations all had greater than 95% purity. cDNA synthesis used the whole RNA isolate, giving expressed TCRB sequences. Profiled with immunoSEQ multiplex PCR; TCRdb holds only in-frame clones, not every one. The data show hundreds of thousands of clones, around an eighth seen once. The sequencing sample was made of naive CD4+ T cells from blood. This TCR was recovered from a man in his late teens or twenties with type 1 diabetes.

The CDR3 coding sequence is TGTGCCAGCAGCTTTCCGCCAGGGGCCGGCACAGATACGCAGTATTTT. This gives the protein CASSFPPGAGTDTQYF. V usage is TRBV7-2 and J usage is TRBJ2-3; maybe TRBD1 (6 bases). CDR1 and CDR2 (germline): SGHTA, FQGNSA. Trimming pared 3 bases from V and 1 base from J, leaving 14 bases between. This CDR3 has 16 amino acids.